The T cell receptor (beta chain) under discussion was sequenced for a study of T cells in localized non-small cell lung cancer (TCRdb year 2020). Turning to the overall study: T cell repertoires of about 240 early-stage NSCLC patients were analyzed, with tumors being compared against uninvolved tumor-adjacent lungs. The cohort was made up of a few hundred treatment-naive NSCLC patients whose localized lung tumors had been resected. The mean age of the NSCLC patients was around 65 years, with 130 or so men and about a hundred women.

At diagnosis, tumor, uninvolved tumor-adjacent lung and peripheral blood were collected and then preserved as a mix of FFPE and fresh-frozen material. For TCR repertoire profiling, the blood samples were analyzed as peripheral blood mononuclear cells. The immunoSEQ Assay was used to sequence TCR beta CDR3 regions from DNA. The original pipeline was this. To compute T cell density, TCR beta template counts were normalized to usable DNA, which was estimated by amplifying housekeeping genes. The preseqR package was used to estimate richness by extrapolating to 400,000 templates for PBMC samples and to 120,000 templates for tissue samples. Clonality was taken to be one minus Pielou's evenness. Differential abundance testing on productive amino-acid clonotypes, with a minimum total count of 5 and an alpha of 0.1, was used to identify tissue-enriched TCRs. Repertoire overlap between compartments was quantified with the Jaccard Index and Morisita Overlap Index. GLIPH grouped TCR beta CDR3s together with public tetramer-defined viral CDR3s, and a viral motif had to include at least three viral sequences and also show V-gene enrichment. TCRdb provides this immuneACCESS table in a form limited to in-frame rearrangements. Some clones are lacking; in checked studies, under half of them reflect an unresolved V gene, and why the rest are absent is not known. V and J calls and clone size are those listed in that table; D and trimming were worked out from the DNA. The sample records tens of thousands of clones, roughly 78% of which are singletons. The top ten clonotypes cover approximately 33% of the sample.

Notes on this clone: The antigen this receptor binds is unknown. Base-call qualities are not available, and no considerably larger clone is one nucleotide away.

Broader findings and caveats from the paper: Because of the exploratory design, TCR variables were selected using unadjusted p-values without false-discovery rate correction. Longer overall survival was associated with higher T cell density in blood, whereas shorter survival was associated with higher clonality in adjacent lung. A median of approximately 62 of the top 100 tumor clones turned up in the paired uninvolved adjacent lung, and some 28 of those clones also ranked among the top 100 of that same adjacent lung. Uninvolved tumor-adjacent lung showed the highest T cell clonality, higher than tumor, which suggests more focused antigenic responses in the uninvolved tumor-adjacent lung. Multi-region tumor sequencing was not performed, so intratumor heterogeneity could not be excluded.

The material was peripheral blood, obtained before any cancer treatment. This clonotype was obtained from a male donor aged 60 or over with stage II squamous cell lung carcinoma.

The encoded CDR3 is CASSHPLTGTYEKLFF. At the DNA level, the sequence is TGTGCCAGCAGCCACCCCCTGACAGGAACCTATGAAAAACTGTTTTTT. The V gene is TRBV11-2 and the J gene is TRBJ1-4, and the D gene may be TRBD1, 6 bases matching. Cut back by 5 bases and 6 bases, the V and J ends lie 19 bases apart. The CDR3, cysteine through phenylalanine, is 16 amino acids long. Only CDR3 DNA is held: 48 bases, read in frame from base 1. CDR1 and CDR2 (SGHAT, FQNNGV) derive from the germline V gene.